These 28 T cell receptor beta chains came from one sample sequenced in a study of naive and memory T cell subsets. The library had UMIs added by 3' ligation of an oligonucleotide to TCR cDNA. Four PCR rounds used nested alpha and beta constant region primers plus the SP2 primer. In TCRdb, the 5' RACE reads were re-called with MiXCR into one record per CDR3 protein. Here the sample spans tens of thousands of distinct CDR3 sequences, less than 10% being singletons. The receptors were sampled from a female donor in good health.

The chain employs TRBV5-4 and TRBJ1-1; D is ambiguous. CDR3 size: 16 residues. Germline CDR1 SGHNT, CDR2 YYREEE (reference sequence). V lost 5 bases and J 0 bases, leaving 17 bases between the germline ends. This chain's CDR3 is CASSYRGLGLNTEAFF. The CDR3 nucleotides read TGTGCCAGCAGTTACCGGGGATTGGGGTTGAACACTGAAGCTTTCTTT.

This clonotype was recorded at least ten times. V gene TRBV20-1 combines with J gene TRBJ2-1; possibly TRBD1 for D (6 bases). CDR1 and CDR2 (germline): DFQATT, SNEGSKA (reference sequence). The CDR3 loop spans 14 amino acids. Between the trimmed V and J ends, which lost 6 bases and 0 bases, there was a span of 12 bases. The CDR3 DNA is TGCAGTGCCCCAGGGGCGACCTCCTACAATGAGCAGTTCTTC. Protein: CSAPGATSYNEQFF.

This clonotype has only a few counts. This chain connects TRBV28 to TRBJ2-7; D gene unclear. Germline V gene data show CDR1 as MDHEN and CDR2 as SYDVKM. The CDR3 spans 11 residues. V was clipped by 5 bases and J by 6 bases, with 8 bases between them. CDR3 protein: CASSPAAEQYF. For the CDR3, the DNA is TGTGCCAGCAGTCCCGCGGCCGAGCAGTACTTC.

The genes are TRBV6-5 and TRBJ2-7; 8 bases map to TRBD2. V was clipped by 7 bases and J by 4 bases; unmatched bases: 9. CDR1 and CDR2 (germline): MNHEY, SVGAGI. This CDR3 has 14 residues. DNA for the CDR3: TGTGCCAGCATGGAAAGCGGGAGCCAGTACGAGCAGTACTTC. Protein: CASMESGSQYEQYF.

The chain links TRBV28 to TRBJ2-3; 7 bases agree with TRBD2. This CDR3 has 14 residues. The trim removed 6 bases at V and 5 bases at J, leaving 8 bases unmatched. Germline values: CDR1 MDHEN, CDR2 SYDVKM. Written as DNA, the CDR3 is TGTGCCAGCAGCCAGGGCCGGGAGGTAGATACGCAGTATTTT. Protein product: CASSQGREVDTQYF.

This clonotype appeared a few times. The rearrangement uses TRBV2 and TRBJ2-1; perhaps TRBD2 as D (6 bases). Trimming shortened V by 7 bases and J by 5 bases, and 12 bases separated the two germline ends. The CDR3 extends over 13 amino acids. The V gene's germline CDR1 is SNHLY and CDR2 FYNNEI. CDR3 DNA sequence: TGTGCCAGCAAGGCAGGAGGGGACAATGAGCAGTTCTTC. Its protein is CASKAGGDNEQFF.

This clonotype was found a few times. This rearrangement joins TRBV2 to TRBJ1-1; 10 bases match TRBD1. With V trimmed by 11 bases and J by 2 bases, 2 bases remained unmatched. Germline values: CDR1 SNHLY, CDR2 FYNNEI. This CDR3 spans 12 amino acids. The CDR3 is CAGQGDNTEAFF. The CDR3, as DNA: TGTGCCGGACAGGGGGATAACACTGAAGCTTTCTTT.

This clonotype occurred many times. The rearrangement joins TRBV20-1 to TRBJ2-7; 8 positions agree with TRBD1. The CDR3 sequence is 15 residues long. Germline V gene data show CDR1 as DFQATT and CDR2 as SNEGSKA (reference sequence). J was trimmed by 1 base and V by 0 bases; bases with no gene match: 5. The CDR3 sequence is CSARDRGDRSYEQYF. Written as DNA, the CDR3 is TGCAGTGCTAGAGACCGAGGGGACAGGTCCTACGAGCAGTACTTC.

In this sample, this clonotype turned up a few times. The genes are TRBV18 and TRBJ2-3, with D possibly TRBD2 on 6 matching bases. V shed 5 bases and J shed 1 base, with 13 bases lying between them. CDR1 and CDR2 from the germline V gene are KGHSH and LQKENI. The CDR3 sequence is 15 residues long. Here the CDR3 reads CASSSGLVGTDTQYF. CDR3 DNA: TGTGCCAGCTCATCGGGACTTGTGGGCACAGATACGCAGTATTTT.

This clonotype was seen a handful of times. The genes are TRBV5-1 and TRBJ2-5, with D unresolved. This CDR3 has 14 amino acids. The V end was cut by 1 base, the J end by 2 bases, with 9 bases between. Germline V gene data show CDR1 as SGHRS and CDR2 as YFSETQ. The CDR3 is CASSLIGPQETQYF. In DNA, the CDR3 is TGCGCCAGCAGCTTGATTGGGCCACAAGAGACCCAGTACTTC. Full variable domain (missing parts from reference TRBV5-1 and TRBJ2-5): KAGVTQTPRYLIKTRGQQVTLSCSPISGHRSVSWYQQTPGQGLQFLFEYFSETQRNKGNFPGRFSGRQFSNSRSEMNVSTLELGDSALYLCASSLIGPQETQYFGPGTRLLVL.

The chain couples TRBV27 to TRBJ1-6, with D tentatively TRBD1 (6 bases). Germline loops: CDR1 MNHEY, CDR2 SMNVEV (reference sequence). Trimming stripped 2 bases from V and 6 bases from J, with 11 bases between. The CDR3 is made up of 15 amino acids. The CDR3 here is CASSLTGQRNSPLHF. The CDR3 DNA reads TGTGCCAGCAGTTTAACCGGACAGCGTAATTCACCCCTCCACTTT.

This clonotype was seen only a few times. The chain combines TRBV28 with TRBJ2-7; D is unresolved. Germline lookup yields CDR1 MDHEN and CDR2 SYDVKM. V lost 4 bases, J lost 0 bases, and 16 bases lay in between. The CDR3 is made up of 16 amino acids. CDR3 bases: TGTGCCAGCAGTTCCCCAATGCGGACCGTCTCCTACGAGCAGTACTTC. This encodes CASSSPMRTVSYEQYF.

This clonotype was detected many times. CDR3 DNA sequence: TGTGCCAGCAGTTTGACTGCCGCCTACGAGCAGTACTTC. Its translation: CASSLTAAYEQYF. The V and J genes are TRBV27 and TRBJ2-7; D is undetermined. Germline loops: CDR1 MNHEY, CDR2 SMNVEV (reference sequence). Trimming pared 3 bases from V and 2 bases from J, leaving 8 bases between. The length of the CDR3 is 13 residues.

This clonotype was seen a few times. The rearrangement uses TRBV7-2 and TRBJ2-1; maybe TRBD1 (10 bases). The ends were cut back, 5 bases at V and 0 bases at J, with 32 bases in the middle. There are 22 residues in the CDR3. From germline, CDR1 is SGHTA and CDR2 FQGNSA. The CDR3 DNA follows: TGTGCCAGCAGCCGGCCCGGGACAGGGGAAGGACTAGCGCCGAGCTCCTACAATGAGCAGTTCTTC. Translation: CASSRPGTGEGLAPSSYNEQFF. Together with reference TRBV7-2 and TRBJ2-1, the CDR3 gives the full variable domain: GAGVSQSPSNKVTEKGKDVELRCDPISGHTALYWYRQSLGQGLEFLIYFQGNSAPDKSGLPSDRFSAERTGGSVSTLTIQRTQQEDSAVYLCASSRPGTGEGLAPSSYNEQFFGPGTRLTVL.

This clonotype occurred a few times. This rearrangement joins TRBV7-9 to TRBJ2-1; no reliable D call. Germline loops: CDR1 SEHNR, CDR2 FQNEAQ (reference sequence). The ends were cut back, 5 bases at V and 4 bases at J, with 18 bases in the middle. This CDR3 region has 16 residues. The CDR3 is CASSITRTEGYNEQFF. DNA of the CDR3: TGTGCCAGCAGCATTACAAGGACGGAAGGTTACAATGAGCAGTTCTTC.

This clonotype was recorded at least ten times. CDR3 sequence reads: CASSAGTGGVQPQHF. The CDR3 DNA reads as TGTGCCAGCAGCGCCGGGACAGGGGGCGTTCAGCCCCAGCATTTT. J is TRBJ1-5 and V is TRBV28; 12 bases are shared with TRBD1. This CDR3 is built from 15 residues. Germline loops: CDR1 MDHEN, CDR2 SYDVKM. Losses at the gene ends were 6 bases for V and 6 bases for J; bases not matched to a gene: 6.

The chain joins TRBV28 to TRBJ2-1; 8 bases are a match to TRBD2. CDR1 and CDR2 from the germline V gene are MDHEN and SYDVKM. The V segment lost 8 bases and the J segment 0 bases; nucleotides outside the gene matches: 0. This CDR3 contains 13 residues. The CDR3, as DNA: TGTGCCAGCGGGACTAGCTCCTACAATGAGCAGTTCTTC. Amino acid sequence: CASGTSSYNEQFF.

This clonotype turned up a few times. The chain couples TRBV11-2 to TRBJ2-5; D is possibly TRBD1 (6 bases). This CDR3 contains 14 residues. Germline CDR1 reads SGHAT; CDR2 reads FQNNGV. The germline V and J ends were trimmed by 5 bases and 1 base, with 11 bases remaining between them. Written as DNA, the CDR3 is TGTGCCAGCAGCCGTGGACAGCTCCAAGAGACCCAGTACTTC. Its translation: CASSRGQLQETQYF. The variable domain in full, completed from reference TRBV11-2 and TRBJ2-5, reads EAGVAQSPRYKIIEKRQSVAFWCNPISGHATLYWYQQILGQGPKLLIQFQNNGVVDDSQLPKDRFSAERLKGVDSTLKIQPAKLEDSAVYLCASSRGQLQETQYFGPGTRLLVL.

The chain uses TRBV7-2 and TRBJ2-5; 7 bases are shared with TRBD2. This CDR3 contains 13 residues. Trimming took 5 bases from V and 3 from J; bases not matched to a gene: 3. Germline lookup yields CDR1 SGHTA and CDR2 FQGNSA. The CDR3 is CASSASGKETQYF. CDR3 nucleotides: TGTGCCAGCAGCGCGAGCGGGAAAGAGACCCAGTACTTC.

This clonotype was recorded many times. V is TRBV27 and J is TRBJ1-3, with no clear D. Trimming removed 4 bases at V and 4 bases at J, with 11 bases between. CDR1 is MNHEY and CDR2 is SMNVEV in the germline V gene (reference sequence). The CDR3 runs 14 residues. The CDR3 reads CASSSPILGNTIYF. For the CDR3, the DNA is TGTGCCAGCAGTTCGCCCATTTTGGGAAACACCATATATTTT.

This clonotype showed up many times. The V gene is TRBV13, the J gene TRBJ2-7, with TRBD2 matching 13 bases. The CDR3 loop spans 18 amino acids. Germline-derived CDR1 and CDR2 are PRHDT and FYEKMQ (reference sequence). The junction had 12 bases not matched to a gene; V was cut back by 5 bases and J by 2 bases. The CDR3 DNA reads TGTGCCAGCAGCACTCGGACTAGCGGGGGTTACAACGCCTACGAGCAGTACTTC. Its protein product is CASSTRTSGGYNAYEQYF.

This clonotype was detected ten times or more. The genes are TRBV12-3 or TRBV12-4 and TRBJ1-2; TRBD1 might be the D (6 bases). Trimming took off 5 bases at V and 4 bases at J, with 23 bases between the two ends. This CDR3 spans 17 amino acids. In DNA form, the CDR3 reads TGTGCCAGCAGTCCTTGGAACCACAGGGAAGGCAGCTATGGCTACACCTTC. It codes for CASSPWNHREGSYGYTF.

This clonotype was counted ten times or more. The chain recombines TRBV7-8 with TRBJ1-1; no reliable D call. V shed 9 bases and J shed 5 bases, with 13 bases lying between them. The CDR3 extends over 12 amino acids. Germline assignment: CDR1 SGHVS and CDR2 FQNEAQ. This CDR3 is CASMRRSTEAFF. CDR3 DNA sequence: TGTGCCAGTATGCGACGGAGTACTGAAGCTTTCTTT. The complete variable domain, with remaining parts taken from reference TRBV7-8 and TRBJ1-1, reads GAGVSQSPRYKVAKRGQDVALRCDPISGHVSLFWYQQALGQGPEFLTYFQNEAQLDKSGLPSDRFFAERPEGSVSTLKIQRTQQEDSAVYLCASMRRSTEAFFGQGTRLTVV.

This clonotype was seen repeatedly, ten times or more. This chain links TRBV12-3 or TRBV12-4 with TRBJ1-2; the match to TRBD1 covers 9 bases. Trimming cost V 6 bases and J 8 bases; bases outside gene matches: 10. This CDR3 is 14 amino acids long. DNA of the CDR3: TGTGCCAGCAGCCTGGACAGGGGCGGTTTGGGCTACACCTTC. Its protein is CASSLDRGGLGYTF.

This clonotype was picked up a small number of times. The V and J genes are TRBV12-3 or TRBV12-4 and TRBJ2-3; 10 bases fit TRBD2. The CDR3 has 17 amino acids. With V trimmed by 5 bases and J by 1 base, 9 bases remained unmatched. This chain's CDR3 is CASSISLAGGRTDTQYF. CDR3 sequence (DNA): TGTGCCAGCAGTATATCCTTAGCGGGGGGACGCACAGATACGCAGTATTTT.

V gene TRBV19 combines with J gene TRBJ1-5; the D gene is possibly TRBD1 (5 bases). This CDR3 spans 17 amino acids. Germline values: CDR1 LNHDA, CDR2 SQIVND (reference sequence). V gave up 6 bases and J gave up 0 bases, with 18 bases separating them. The CDR3 coding sequence is TGTGCCAGTAGATCCTGGGGCCCCTCATATAGCAATCAGCCCCAGCATTTT. It codes for CASRSWGPSYSNQPQHF.

This chain links TRBV14 with TRBJ2-1; D remains ambiguous. The V and J ends lost 2 bases and 6 bases respectively, with 5 bases between them. This CDR3 is 12 amino acids long. Germline CDR1 is SGHDN and CDR2 is FVKESK. The CDR3 nucleotides are TGTGCCAGCAGCCAACTGGGCAATGAGCAGTTCTTC. Its protein is CASSQLGNEQFF.

This clonotype was seen at least ten times. The rearrangement links TRBV6-5 to TRBJ1-6; perhaps TRBD1 as D (5 bases). CDR3 length: 15 residues. Germline V gene lookup returns CDR1 MNHEY and CDR2 SVGAGI. Trimming pared 0 bases from V and 9 bases from J, leaving 12 bases between. The CDR3 reads CASSYSNRGVSPLHF. The CDR3, as DNA: TGTGCCAGCAGTTACTCGAATAGAGGGGTTTCACCCCTCCACTTT.